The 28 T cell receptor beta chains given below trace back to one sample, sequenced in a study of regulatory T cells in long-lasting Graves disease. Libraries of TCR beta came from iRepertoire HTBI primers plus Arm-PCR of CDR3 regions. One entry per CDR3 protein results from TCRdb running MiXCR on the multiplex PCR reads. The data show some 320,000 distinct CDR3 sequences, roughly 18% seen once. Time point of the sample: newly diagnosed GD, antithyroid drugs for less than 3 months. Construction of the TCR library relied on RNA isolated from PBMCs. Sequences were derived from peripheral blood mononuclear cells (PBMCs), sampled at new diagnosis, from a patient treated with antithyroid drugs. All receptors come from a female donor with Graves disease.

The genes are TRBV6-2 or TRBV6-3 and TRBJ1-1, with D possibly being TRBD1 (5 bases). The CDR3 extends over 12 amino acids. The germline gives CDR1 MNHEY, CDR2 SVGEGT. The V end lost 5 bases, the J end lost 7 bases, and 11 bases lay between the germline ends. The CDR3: CASSGGTVEAFF. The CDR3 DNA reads TGTGCCAGCAGTGGCGGGACGGTTGAAGCTTTCTTT.

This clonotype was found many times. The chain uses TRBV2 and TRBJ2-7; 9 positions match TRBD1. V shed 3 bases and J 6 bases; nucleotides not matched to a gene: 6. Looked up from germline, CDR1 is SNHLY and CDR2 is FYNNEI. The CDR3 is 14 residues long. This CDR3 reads CASSDGGQGIEQYF. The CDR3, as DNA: TGTGCCAGCAGTGATGGGGGACAGGGAATCGAGCAGTACTTC.

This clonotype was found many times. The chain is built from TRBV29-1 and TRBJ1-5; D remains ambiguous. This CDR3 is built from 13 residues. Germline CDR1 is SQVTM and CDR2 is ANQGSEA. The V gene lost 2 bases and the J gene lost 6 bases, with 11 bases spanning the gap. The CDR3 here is CSVETGSAQPQHF. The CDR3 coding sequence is TGCAGCGTTGAAACCGGGAGCGCTCAGCCCCAGCATTTT.

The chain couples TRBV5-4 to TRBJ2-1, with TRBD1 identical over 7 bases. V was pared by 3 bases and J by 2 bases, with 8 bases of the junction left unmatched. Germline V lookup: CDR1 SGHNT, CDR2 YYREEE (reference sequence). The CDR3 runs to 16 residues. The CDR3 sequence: CASSSRGKGTYNEQFF. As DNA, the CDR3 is TGTGCCAGCAGCTCCAGGGGGAAGGGGACCTACAATGAGCAGTTCTTC. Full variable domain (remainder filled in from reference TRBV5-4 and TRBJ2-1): ETGVTQSPTHLIKTRGQQVTLRCSSQSGHNTVSWYQQALGQGPQFIFQYYREEENGRGNFPPRFSGLQFPNYSSELNVNALELDDSALYLCASSSRGKGTYNEQFFGPGTRLTVL.

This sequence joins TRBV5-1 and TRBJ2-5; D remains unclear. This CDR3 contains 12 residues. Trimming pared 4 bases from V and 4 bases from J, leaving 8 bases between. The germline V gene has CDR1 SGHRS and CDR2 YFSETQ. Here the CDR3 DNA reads TGCGCCAGCAGCCCCGACCCAGAGACCCAGTACTTC. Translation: CASSPDPETQYF.

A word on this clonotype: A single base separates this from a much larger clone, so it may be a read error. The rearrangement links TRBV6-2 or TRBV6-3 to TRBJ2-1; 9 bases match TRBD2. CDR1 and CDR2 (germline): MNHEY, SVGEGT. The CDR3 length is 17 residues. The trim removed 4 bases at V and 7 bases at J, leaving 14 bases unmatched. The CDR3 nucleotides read TGTGCCAGCAGTTCTAGAGGACTAGCGAGAGCGCGTAATGAGCAGTTCTTC. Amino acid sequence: CASSSRGLARARNEQFF.

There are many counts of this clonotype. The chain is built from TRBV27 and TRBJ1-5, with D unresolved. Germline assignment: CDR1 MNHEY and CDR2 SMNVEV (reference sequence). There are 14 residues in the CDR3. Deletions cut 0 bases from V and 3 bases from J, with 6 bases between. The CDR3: CASSLSILNQPQHF. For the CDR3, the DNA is TGTGCCAGCAGTTTATCTATTCTCAATCAGCCCCAGCATTTT.

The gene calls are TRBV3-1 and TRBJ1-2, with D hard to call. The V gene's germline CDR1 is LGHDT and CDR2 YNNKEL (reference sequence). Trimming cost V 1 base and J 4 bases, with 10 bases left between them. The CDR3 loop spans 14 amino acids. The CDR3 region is CASSQVSSSYGYTF. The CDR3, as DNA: TGTGCCAGCAGCCAAGTCTCCTCGAGCTATGGCTACACCTTC.

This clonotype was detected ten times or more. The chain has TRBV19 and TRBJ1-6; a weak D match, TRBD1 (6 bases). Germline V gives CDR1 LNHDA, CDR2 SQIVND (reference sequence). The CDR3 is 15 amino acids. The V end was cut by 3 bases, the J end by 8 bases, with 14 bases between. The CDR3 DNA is TGTGCCAGTAGTATGGACAGAAGCATCTATTCACCCCTCCACTTT. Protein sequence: CASSMDRSIYSPLHF. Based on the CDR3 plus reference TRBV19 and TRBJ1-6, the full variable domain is DGGITQSPKYLFRKEGQNVTLSCEQNLNHDAMYWYRQDPGQGLRLIYYSQIVNDFQKGDIAEGYSVSREKKESFPLTVTSAQKNPTAFYLCASSMDRSIYSPLHFGNGTRLTVT.

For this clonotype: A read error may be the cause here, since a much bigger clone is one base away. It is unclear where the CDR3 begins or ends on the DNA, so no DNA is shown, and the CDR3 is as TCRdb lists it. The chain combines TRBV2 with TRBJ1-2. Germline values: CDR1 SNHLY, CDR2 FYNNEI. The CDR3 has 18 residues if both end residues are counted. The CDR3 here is CASSENGPRNHFGYGSTF.

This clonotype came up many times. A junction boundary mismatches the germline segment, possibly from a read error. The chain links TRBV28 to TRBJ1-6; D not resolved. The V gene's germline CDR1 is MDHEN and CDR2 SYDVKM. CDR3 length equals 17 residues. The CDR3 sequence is CASSFRAESSYNSPLHF. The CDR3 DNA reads TGTGCCAGCAGTTTCCGGGCCGAGAGCTCCTATAATTCGCCCCTCCACTTT. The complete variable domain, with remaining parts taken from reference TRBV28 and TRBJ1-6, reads DVKVTQSSRYLVKRTGEKVFLECVQDMDHENMFWYRQDPGLGLRLIYFSYDVKMKEKGDIPEGYSVSREKKERFSLILESASTNQTSMYLCASSFRAESSYNSPLHFGNGTRLTVT.

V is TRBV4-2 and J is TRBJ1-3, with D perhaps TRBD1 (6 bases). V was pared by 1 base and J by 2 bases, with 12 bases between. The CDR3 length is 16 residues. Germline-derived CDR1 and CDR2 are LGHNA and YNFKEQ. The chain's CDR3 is CASSQVARQAGNTIYF. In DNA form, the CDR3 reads TGTGCCAGCAGCCAAGTCGCGAGACAGGCTGGAAACACCATATATTTT.

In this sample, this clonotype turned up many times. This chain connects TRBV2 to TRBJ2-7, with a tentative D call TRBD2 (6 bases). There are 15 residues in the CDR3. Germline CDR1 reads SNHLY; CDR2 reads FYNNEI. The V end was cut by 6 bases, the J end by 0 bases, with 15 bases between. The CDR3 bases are TGTGCCAGCAGCTCCCTGGGTAGCGGCTCCTACGAGCAGTACTTC. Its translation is CASSSLGSGSYEQYF.

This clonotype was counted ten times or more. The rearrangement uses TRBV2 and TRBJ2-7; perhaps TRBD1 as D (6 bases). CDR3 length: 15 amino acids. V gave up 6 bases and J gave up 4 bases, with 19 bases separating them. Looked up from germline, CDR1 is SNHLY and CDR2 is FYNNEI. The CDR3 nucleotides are TGTGCCAGCAGCGGCAAGCAGGGGCTTTCATACGAGCAGTACTTC. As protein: CASSGKQGLSYEQYF.

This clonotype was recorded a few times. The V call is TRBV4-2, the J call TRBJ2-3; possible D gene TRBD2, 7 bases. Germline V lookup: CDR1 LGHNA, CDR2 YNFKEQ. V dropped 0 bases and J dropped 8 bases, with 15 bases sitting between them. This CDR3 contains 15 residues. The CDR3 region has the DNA TGTGCCAGCAGCCAAGAGGGAGGGGGGGTAGGTACGCAGTATTTT. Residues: CASSQEGGGVGTQYF.

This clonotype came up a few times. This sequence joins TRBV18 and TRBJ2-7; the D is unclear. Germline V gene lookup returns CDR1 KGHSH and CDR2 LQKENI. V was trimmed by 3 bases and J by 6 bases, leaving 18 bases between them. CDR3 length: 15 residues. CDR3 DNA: TGTGCCAGCTCACCGAGGCGGACCGCGACATCCGAGCAGTACTTC. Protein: CASSPRRTATSEQYF.

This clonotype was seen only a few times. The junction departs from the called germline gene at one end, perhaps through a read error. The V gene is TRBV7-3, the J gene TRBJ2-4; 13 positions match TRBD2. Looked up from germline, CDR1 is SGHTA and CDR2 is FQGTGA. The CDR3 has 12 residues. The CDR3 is CASSPGTSGIRF. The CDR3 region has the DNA TGTGCCAGCAGTCCCGGGACTAGCGGGATTAGGTTC.

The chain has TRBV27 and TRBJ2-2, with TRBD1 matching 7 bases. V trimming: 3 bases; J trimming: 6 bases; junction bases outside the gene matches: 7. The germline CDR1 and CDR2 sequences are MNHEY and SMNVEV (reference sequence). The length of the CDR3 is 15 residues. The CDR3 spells CASSLAGGSPGELFF. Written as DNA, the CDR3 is TGTGCCAGCAGTTTGGCAGGGGGTAGTCCCGGGGAGCTGTTTTTT.

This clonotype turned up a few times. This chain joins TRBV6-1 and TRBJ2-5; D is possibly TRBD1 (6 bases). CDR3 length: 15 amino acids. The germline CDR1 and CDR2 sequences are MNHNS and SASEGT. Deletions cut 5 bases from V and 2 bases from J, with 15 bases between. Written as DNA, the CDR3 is TGTGCCAGCAGTACACAGGGTTGGGGACAAGAGACCCAGTACTTC. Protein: CASSTQGWGQETQYF.

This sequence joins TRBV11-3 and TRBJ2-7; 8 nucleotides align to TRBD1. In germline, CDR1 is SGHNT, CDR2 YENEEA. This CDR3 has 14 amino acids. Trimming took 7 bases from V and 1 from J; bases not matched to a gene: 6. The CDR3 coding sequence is TGTGCCAGCAAGACAGGGGCCCTATCCTACGAGCAGTACTTC. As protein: CASKTGALSYEQYF.

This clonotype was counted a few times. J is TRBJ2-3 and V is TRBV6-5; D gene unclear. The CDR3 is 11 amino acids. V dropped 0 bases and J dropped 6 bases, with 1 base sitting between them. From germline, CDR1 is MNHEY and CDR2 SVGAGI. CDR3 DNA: TGTGCCAGCAGTTACTCCGATACGCAGTATTTT. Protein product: CASSYSDTQYF.

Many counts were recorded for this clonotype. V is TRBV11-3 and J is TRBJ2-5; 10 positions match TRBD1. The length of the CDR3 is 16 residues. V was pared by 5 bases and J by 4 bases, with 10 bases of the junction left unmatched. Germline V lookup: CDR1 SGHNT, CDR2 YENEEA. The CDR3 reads CASSAGMGQGLETQYF. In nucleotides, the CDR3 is TGTGCCAGCAGCGCCGGCATGGGACAGGGGTTAGAGACCCAGTACTTC.

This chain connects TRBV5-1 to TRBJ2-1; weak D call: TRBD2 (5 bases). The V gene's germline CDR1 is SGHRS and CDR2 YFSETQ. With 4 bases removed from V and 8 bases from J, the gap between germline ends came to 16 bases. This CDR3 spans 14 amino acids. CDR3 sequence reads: CASSLEAGYDEQFF. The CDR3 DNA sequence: TGCGCCAGCAGCCTGGAGGCTGGTTACGATGAGCAGTTCTTC.

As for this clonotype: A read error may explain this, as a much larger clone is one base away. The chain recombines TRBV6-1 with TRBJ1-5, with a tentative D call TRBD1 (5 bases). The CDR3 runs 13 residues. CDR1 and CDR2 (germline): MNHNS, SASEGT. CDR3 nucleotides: TGTGCCAGCACAAGGGGTAGCAATCGGCCCCAGCATTTT. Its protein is CASTRGSNRPQHF.

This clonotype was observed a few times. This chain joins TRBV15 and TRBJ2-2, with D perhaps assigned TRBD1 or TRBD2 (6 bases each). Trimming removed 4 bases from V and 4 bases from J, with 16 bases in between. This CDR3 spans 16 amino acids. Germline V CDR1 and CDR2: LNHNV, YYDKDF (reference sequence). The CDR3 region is CATSNGGVTGTGELFF. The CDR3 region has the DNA TGTGCCACCAGCAACGGGGGCGTCACGGGCACCGGGGAGCTGTTTTTT.

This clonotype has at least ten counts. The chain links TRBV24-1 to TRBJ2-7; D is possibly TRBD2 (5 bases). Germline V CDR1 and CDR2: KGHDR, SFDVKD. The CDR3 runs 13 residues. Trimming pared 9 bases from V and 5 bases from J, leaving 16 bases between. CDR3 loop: CATGGLSVHEQYF. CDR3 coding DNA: TGTGCCACCGGAGGTTTAAGCGTCCACGAGCAGTACTTC.

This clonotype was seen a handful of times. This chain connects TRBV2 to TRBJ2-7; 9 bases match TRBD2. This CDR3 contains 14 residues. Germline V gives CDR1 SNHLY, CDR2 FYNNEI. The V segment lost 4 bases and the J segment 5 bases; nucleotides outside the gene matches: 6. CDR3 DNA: TGTGCCAGCAGTGCGGGCGGGAGGGCCGACGAGCAGTACTTC. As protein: CASSAGGRADEQYF. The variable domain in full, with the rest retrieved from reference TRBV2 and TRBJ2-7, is EPEVTQTPSHQVTQMGQEVILRCVPISNHLYFYWYRQILGQKVEFLVSFYNNEISEKSEIFDDQFSVERPDGSNFTLKIRSTKLEDSAMYFCASSAGGRADEQYFGPGTRLTVT.

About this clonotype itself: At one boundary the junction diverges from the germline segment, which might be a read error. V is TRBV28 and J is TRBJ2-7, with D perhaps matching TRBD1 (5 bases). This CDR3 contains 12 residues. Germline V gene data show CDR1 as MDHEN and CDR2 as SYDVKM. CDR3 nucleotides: TGTGCCAGCAGTCCTGACAGCTACGAGCAGCACTTC. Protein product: CASSPDSYEQHF.